This entry lists 10 T cell receptor beta chains sequenced from one sample in a study of shared clonotypes between healthy human individuals. Method: immunoSEQ multiplex PCR; TCRdb's copy keeps in-frame clones and lacks some. Among 2 million to 2.5 million clones listed, almost 96% were seen once. Sequencing was performed on naive CD4+ T cells sorted from blood. The subset was: CD45RA+ positively selected. These TCRs come from a man between 18 and 35 years old in good health.

Details on this clone: The sample has other DNA sequences that encode this CDR3 too. The genes are TRBV10-1 and TRBJ2-1; 11 bases align to TRBD2. CDR3 size: 15 residues. With V trimmed by 2 bases and J by 4 bases, 1 base remained unmatched. Looked up from germline, CDR1 is WNHNN and CDR2 is SYGVQD (reference sequence). DNA of the CDR3: TGCGCCAGCAGTGAGGGGACTAGCGGATACAATGAGCAGTTCTTC. It is translated as CASSEGTSGYNEQFF.

V and J are TRBV4-1 and TRBJ2-3; TRBD2 matches at 8 bases. This CDR3 has 15 amino acids. V was pared by 4 bases and J by 7 bases, with 10 bases of the junction left unmatched. Germline V gives CDR1 MGHRA, CDR2 YSYEKL. CDR3 nucleotide sequence: TGCGCCAGCAGCCCTCCGGGACTAGACTCAAATACGCAGTATTTT. The encoded protein is CASSPPGLDSNTQYF.

The rearrangement joins TRBV5-1 to TRBJ2-3, with TRBD2 identical over 7 bases. Germline CDR1 is SGHRS and CDR2 is YFSETQ. The CDR3 runs 16 residues. V shed 2 bases, J shed 3 bases, and the junction held 9 bases outside the gene matches. The DNA for the CDR3 is TGCGCCAGCAGCTTCCCTTTAGCGGGTTCTACAGATACGCAGTATTTT. Its protein product is CASSFPLAGSTDTQYF.

The chain carries TRBV7-9 and TRBJ1-1; perhaps TRBD1 as D (5 bases). Germline-derived CDR1 and CDR2 are SEHNR and FQNEAQ (reference sequence). The V end lost 1 base, the J end lost 8 bases, and 11 bases lay between the germline ends. This CDR3 comprises 13 residues. The CDR3 DNA follows: TGTGCCAGCAGCTTAGGGCAGGGTCAAGAAGCTTTCTTT. Protein sequence: CASSLGQGQEAFF.

This chain connects TRBV7-9 to TRBJ1-2; D perhaps matches TRBD1 (5 bases). In germline, CDR1 is SEHNR, CDR2 FQNEAQ (reference sequence). V shed 5 bases and J shed 5 bases, with 15 bases lying between them. The CDR3 contains 14 residues. In DNA form, the CDR3 reads TGTGCCAGCAGCCAATCCGGGACGGAATATGGCTACACCTTC. This translates into CASSQSGTEYGYTF. Supplemented by reference TRBV7-9 and TRBJ1-2, the full variable domain reads DTGVSQNPRHKITKRGQNVTFRCDPISEHNRLYWYRQTLGQGPEFLTYFQNEAQLEKSRLLSDRFSAERPKGSFSTLEIQRTEQGDSAMYLCASSQSGTEYGYTFGSGTRLTVV.

The rearrangement links TRBV10-3 to TRBJ2-2; 9 positions match TRBD1. The junction had 8 bases not matched to a gene; V was cut back by 7 bases and J by 5 bases. CDR1 is ENHRY, CDR2 SYGVKD, per germline. This CDR3 contains 15 residues. The CDR3 DNA reads TGTGCCATCACTCCGACAGGGGGAGGGACCGGGGAGCTGTTTTTT. Translation: CAITPTGGGTGELFF.

This chain connects TRBV10-3 to TRBJ2-1; D gene uncertain. Germline CDR1 ENHRY, CDR2 SYGVKD. This CDR3 spans 13 amino acids. Trimming pared 6 bases from V and 6 bases from J, leaving 12 bases between. In DNA form, the CDR3 reads TGTGCCATCAGCTATGATAGGGCCAATGAGCAGTTCTTC. Residues: CAISYDRANEQFF.

The chain is built from TRBV25-1 and TRBJ2-1; 9 positions agree with TRBD1. The CDR3 length is 16 residues. Germline CDR1 MGHDK, CDR2 SYGVNS. V dropped 5 bases and J dropped 5; count of bases not matched to a gene: 10. The DNA of the CDR3 is TGTGCCAGCAGTCACTTGGGGGACAGGGACCACAATGAGCAGTTCTTC. It encodes CASSHLGDRDHNEQFF.

The rearrangement joins TRBV27 to TRBJ1-1, with TRBD1 matching 8 bases. Germline loops: CDR1 MNHEY, CDR2 SMNVEV (reference sequence). Trimming removed 2 bases from V and 7 bases from J; junction bases left unmatched: 12. The CDR3 runs to 16 residues. The CDR3 coding sequence is TGTGCCAGCAGTTTAAACTCGGGACAGGCGAATCTTGAAGCTTTCTTT. Translating it yields CASSLNSGQANLEAFF.

The chain carries TRBV2 and TRBJ2-2; 7 positions agree with TRBD2. After removal of 4 bases from V and 3 bases from J, the junction contained 5 bases not matched to a gene. CDR1 and CDR2 from the germline V gene are SNHLY and FYNNEI. The CDR3 sequence is 15 residues long. The CDR3 nucleotides read TGTGCCAGCAGTGCCCGGACTAGTCACACCGGGGAGCTGTTTTTT. Its translation: CASSARTSHTGELFF.